This T cell receptor (beta chain) came from a study of T-cell reconstitution after alpha-beta-depleted transplantation in children (dated by TCRdb to about 2016). Regarding the complete study: Using TCR repertoire profiling, the study quantitatively followed how T-cell immune reconstitution unfolded in children after TCRalphabeta/CD19-depleted allogeneic hematopoietic cell transplantation.

Including the terminal cysteine and phenylalanine, the CDR3 comprises 13 residues. The read is trimmed to its CDR3 DNA, 39 bases read in frame from base 1. V gives up 5 bases and J gives up 6 bases, and the segment between their germline ends measures 11 bases. Library construction relied on PCR. The instrument was an Illumina HiSeq 2500. Molecular barcoding was employed in the preparation of TCR libraries, with unique molecular identifiers being used to normalize TCRbeta repertoire quantification. Through fastp at Q25 and MiXCR, TCRdb rebuilt clones from the public reads, retaining in-frame beta chains. Entries that share a CDR3 protein sequence are merged under the most common genes and DNA. Present in this sample are around 500,000 distinct CDR3 sequences, approximately 22% of which were seen just once. 14% of the sample is in the top ten clones. Broad study findings and their caveats: The frequencies of hyperexpanded clones fell over the following months, and after one year, T-cell counts and TCRbeta diversity were mostly attributed to newly produced T cells. In some patients, high TCRbeta diversity at day 60 was attributed to recipient T cells and intrathymic progenitors that had survived conditioning. About two months after transplant, the apparently early recovery of alphabetaT-cell counts reportedly depended on just several hundred clones that had expanded rapidly and came from non-depleted graft cells.

The treatment or condition label corresponds to: allogeneic hematopoietic cell transplantation with graft depleted of TCRalphabeta T cells and CD19 B cells. TCRalphabeta/CD19-depleted allogeneic hematopoietic cell grafts were given to the transplant recipients, all of whom were children. This clonotype was counted only a few times. It lacks a known antigen. No base-level quality is on record; no much larger clone is a single base apart. The V and J genes are TRBV12-3 or TRBV12-4 and TRBJ1-5, and perhaps TRBD1 as D gene, on 6 matching bases. The sequence derives from a boy under two years old who had a stem cell transplant for acute myeloid leukemia, so the T cells may come from the graft donor. This specimen consisted of PBMCs, mostly from graft donor cells, obtained 360 days after TCRalphabeta/CD19-depleted stem cell transplant. The DNA reads as follows: TGTGCCAGCAGTGTACAGGGAACTCAGCCCCAGCATTTT. It translates as CASSVQGTQPQHF.